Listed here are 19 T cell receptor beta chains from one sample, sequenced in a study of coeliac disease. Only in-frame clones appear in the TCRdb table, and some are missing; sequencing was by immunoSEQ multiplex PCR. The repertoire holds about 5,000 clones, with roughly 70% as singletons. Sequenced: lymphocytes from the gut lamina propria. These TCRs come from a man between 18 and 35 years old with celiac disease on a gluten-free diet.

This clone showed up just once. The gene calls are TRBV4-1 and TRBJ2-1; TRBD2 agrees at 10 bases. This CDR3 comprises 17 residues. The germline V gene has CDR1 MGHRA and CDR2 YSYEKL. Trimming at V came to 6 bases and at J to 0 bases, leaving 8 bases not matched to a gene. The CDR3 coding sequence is TGCGCCAGCAGGGGGGGACTAGCGTCAAGCTCCTACAATGAGCAGTTCTTC. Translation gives CASRGGLASSSYNEQFF.

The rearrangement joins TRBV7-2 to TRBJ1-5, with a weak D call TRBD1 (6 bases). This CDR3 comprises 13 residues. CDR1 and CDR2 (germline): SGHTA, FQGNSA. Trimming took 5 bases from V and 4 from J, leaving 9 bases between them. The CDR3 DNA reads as TGTGCCAGCAGCCCCAGGGGAAATCAGCCCCAGCATTTT. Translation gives CASSPRGNQPQHF.

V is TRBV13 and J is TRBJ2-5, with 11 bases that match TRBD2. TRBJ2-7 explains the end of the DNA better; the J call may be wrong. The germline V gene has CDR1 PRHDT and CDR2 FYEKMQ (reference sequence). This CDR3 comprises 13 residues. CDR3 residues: CASSGGTSGEQYF. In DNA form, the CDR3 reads TGTGCCAGCAGCGGCGGGACTAGCGGCGAGCAGTACTTC.

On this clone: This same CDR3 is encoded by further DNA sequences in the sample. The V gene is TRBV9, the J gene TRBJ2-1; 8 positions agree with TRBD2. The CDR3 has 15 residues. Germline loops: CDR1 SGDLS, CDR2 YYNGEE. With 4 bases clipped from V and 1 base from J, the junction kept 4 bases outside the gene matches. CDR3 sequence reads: CASSPPGGSYNEQFF. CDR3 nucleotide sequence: TGTGCCAGCAGCCCCCCGGGGGGGTCCTACAATGAGCAGTTCTTC.

CDR3 sequence: CASSRKGGGSKETQYF. CDR3 DNA sequence: TGTGCCAGCAGCCGAAAAGGGGGGGGCAGTAAAGAGACCCAGTACTTC. J is TRBJ2-5 and V is TRBV7-3; D is possibly TRBD2 (7 bases). The germline V and J ends were trimmed by 5 bases and 3 bases, with 19 bases remaining between them. The CDR3 sequence is 16 residues long. CDR1 SGHTA and CDR2 FQGTGA come from the germline V gene.

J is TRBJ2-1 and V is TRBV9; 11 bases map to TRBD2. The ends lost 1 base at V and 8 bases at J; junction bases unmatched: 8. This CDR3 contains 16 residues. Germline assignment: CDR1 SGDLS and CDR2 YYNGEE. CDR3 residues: CASSVRPSGGPYEQFF. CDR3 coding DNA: TGTGCCAGCAGCGTACGCCCTAGCGGGGGGCCCTATGAGCAGTTCTTC.

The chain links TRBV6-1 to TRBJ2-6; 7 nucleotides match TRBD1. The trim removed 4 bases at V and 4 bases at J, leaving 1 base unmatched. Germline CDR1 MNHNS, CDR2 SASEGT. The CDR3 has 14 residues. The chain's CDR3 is CASSGQGGANVLTF. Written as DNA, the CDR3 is TGTGCCAGCAGTGGACAGGGCGGGGCCAACGTCCTGACTTTC.

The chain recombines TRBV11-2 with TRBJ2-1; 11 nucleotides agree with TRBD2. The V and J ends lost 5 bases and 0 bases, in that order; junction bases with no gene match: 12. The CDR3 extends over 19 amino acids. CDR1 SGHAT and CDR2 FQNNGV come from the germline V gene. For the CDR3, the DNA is TGTGCCAGCAGCCTGGGACAGGGACTAGCGGATAGCTCCTACAATGAGCAGTTCTTC. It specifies CASSLGQGLADSSYNEQFF.

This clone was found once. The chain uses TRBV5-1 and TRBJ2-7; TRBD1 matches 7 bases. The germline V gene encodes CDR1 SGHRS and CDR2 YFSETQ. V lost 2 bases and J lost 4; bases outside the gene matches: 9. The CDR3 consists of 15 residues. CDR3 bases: TGCGCCAGCAGCTTACATCCCGGGACAGCTTACGAGCAGTACTTC. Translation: CASSLHPGTAYEQYF.

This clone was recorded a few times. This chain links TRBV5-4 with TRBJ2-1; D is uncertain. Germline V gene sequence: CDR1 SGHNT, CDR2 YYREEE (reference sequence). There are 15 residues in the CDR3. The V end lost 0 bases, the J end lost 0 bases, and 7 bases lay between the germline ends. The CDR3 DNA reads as TGTGCCAGCAGCTTGGATAGCAACTCCTACAATGAGCAGTTCTTC. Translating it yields CASSLDSNSYNEQFF.

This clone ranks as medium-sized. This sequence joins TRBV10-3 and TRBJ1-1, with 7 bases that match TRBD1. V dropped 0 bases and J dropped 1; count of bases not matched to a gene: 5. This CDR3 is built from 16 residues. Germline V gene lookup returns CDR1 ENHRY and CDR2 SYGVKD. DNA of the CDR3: TGTGCCATCAGTGAGTCGGACCCAGGGGGGAACACTGAAGCTTTCTTT. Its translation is CAISESDPGGNTEAFF.

The CDR3 loop reads CASRSANYGYTF. CDR3 DNA sequence: TGTGCCAGCAGATCCGCGAACTATGGCTACACCTTC. This sequence joins TRBV2 and TRBJ1-2; the D is unclear. This CDR3 has 12 amino acids. Germline-derived CDR1 and CDR2 are SNHLY and FYNNEI. V lost 6 bases and J lost 2, with 7 bases in between.

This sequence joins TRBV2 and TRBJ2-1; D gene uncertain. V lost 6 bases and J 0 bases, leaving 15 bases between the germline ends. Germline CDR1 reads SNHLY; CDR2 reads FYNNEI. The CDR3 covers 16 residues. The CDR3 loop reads CASSYTEPSSYNEQFF. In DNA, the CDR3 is TGTGCCAGCAGCTACACAGAACCGAGCTCCTACAATGAGCAGTTCTTC.

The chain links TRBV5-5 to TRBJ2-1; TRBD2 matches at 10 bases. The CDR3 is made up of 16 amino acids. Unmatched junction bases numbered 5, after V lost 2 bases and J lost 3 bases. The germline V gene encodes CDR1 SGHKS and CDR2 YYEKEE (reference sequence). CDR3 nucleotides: TGTGCCAGCAGCTTCCCGACTAGCGGGCACTACAATGAGCAGTTCTTC. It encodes CASSFPTSGHYNEQFF.

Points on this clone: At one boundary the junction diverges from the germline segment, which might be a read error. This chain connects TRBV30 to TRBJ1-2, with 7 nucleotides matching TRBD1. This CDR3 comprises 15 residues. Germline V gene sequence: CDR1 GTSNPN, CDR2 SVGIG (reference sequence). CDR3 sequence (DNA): TGTGCCTGGAGTTCATTCGACAGGGACCCCTATGGCCACACCTTC. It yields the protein CAWSSFDRDPYGHTF.

CDR3 sequence (DNA): TGTGCCACCAGCAGCAGAGGGGGCCGGGAAGCTTTCTTT. As protein: CATSSRGGREAFF. The chain carries TRBV15 and TRBJ1-1, with TRBD1 identical over 7 bases. The CDR3 spans 13 residues. Trimming removed 3 bases from V and 8 bases from J; junction bases left unmatched: 6. CDR1 is LNHNV, CDR2 YYDKDF, per germline (reference sequence).

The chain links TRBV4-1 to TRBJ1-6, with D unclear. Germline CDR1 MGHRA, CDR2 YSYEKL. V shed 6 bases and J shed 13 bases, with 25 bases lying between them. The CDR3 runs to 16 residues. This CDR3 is CASRDPGRRSARPLHF. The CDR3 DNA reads TGCGCCAGCAGGGACCCCGGGAGACGGAGTGCACGTCCCCTCCACTTT.

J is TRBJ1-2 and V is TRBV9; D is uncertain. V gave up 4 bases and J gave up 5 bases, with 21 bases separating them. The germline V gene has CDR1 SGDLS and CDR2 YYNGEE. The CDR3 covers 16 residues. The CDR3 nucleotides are TGTGCCAGCAGCCCCCCATCCCGAGGGATCGGGTATGGCTACACCTTC. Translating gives CASSPPSRGIGYGYTF. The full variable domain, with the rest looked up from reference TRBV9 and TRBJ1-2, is DSGVTQTPKHLITATGQRVTLRCSPRSGDLSVYWYQQSLDQGLQFLIQYYNGEERAKGNILERFSAQQFPDLHSELNLSSLELGDSALYFCASSPPSRGIGYGYTFGSGTRLTVV.

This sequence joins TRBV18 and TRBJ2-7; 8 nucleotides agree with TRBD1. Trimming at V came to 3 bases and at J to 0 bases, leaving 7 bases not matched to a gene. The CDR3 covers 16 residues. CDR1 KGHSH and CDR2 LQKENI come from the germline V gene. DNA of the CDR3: TGTGCCAGCTCACCTAACTCTGGACAGGGCTCCTACGAGCAGTACTTC. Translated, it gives CASSPNSGQGSYEQYF.